The rows below give T cell receptor beta chains drawn from one sample of a study of untreated major depressive disorder. Data came from immunoSEQ multiplex PCR; TCRdb stores just in-frame clones and leaves some out. Among about 25,000 clones listed, about 89% were seen once. Sequencing was done on a sample of CD4+ T cells from PBMCs. The receptors derive from a woman aged 30 to 39 with major depressive disorder. Each CDR3 is given without its conserved first and last residue.

J	V	length	CDR3
TRBJ1-1	TRBV6-5	11	ASSYRDVSKAF
TRBJ2-3	TRBV6-5	12	ASRDELGTDTQY
TRBJ2-7	TRBV2	12	ASVIAGGSYEQY
TRBJ2-7	TRBV5-5	15	ASSRTSLRQSSYEQY
TRBJ1-1	TRBV19	11	ASSADRDTEAF
TRBJ2-5	TRBV11-3	13	ASSCPTSGGETQY
TRBJ2-1	TRBV9	14	ASSGISGGSYNEQF
TRBJ2-7	TRBV15	15	ATSREGRTSGSYEQY
TRBJ2-7	TRBV10-3	12	AISEHGPDGGAS
TRBJ1-1	TRBV6-6	11	ASSTTGGTEAF
TRBJ1-2	TRBV5-1	11	ASGTGWDYGYT
TRBJ1-1	TRBV7-3	11	ASSWGTVNEAF
TRBJ2-1	TRBV10-3	11	AISESVRGEQF
TRBJ2-7	TRBV4-2	12	ASSQDSASYEQY
TRBJ1-4	TRBV18	13	ASSPGQATNEKLF
TRBJ1-2	TRBV29-1	9	SVWVAYGYT
TRBJ2-1	TRBV7-2	14	ASSWRTSGYYNEQF
TRBJ2-7	TRBV5-1	12	ASSSGQGDGEQY
TRBJ2-7	TRBV5-8	17	ASSNPGTGGADLMYEQY
TRBJ2-5	TRBV5-1	12	ASSTGVVGETQY
TRBJ2-5	TRBV11-2	10	ASSLVRETQY
TRBJ1-4	TRBV5-4	12	ASSWDRTNEKLF
TRBJ1-1	TRBV6-6	11	ASRLDPASEAF
TRBJ2-1	TRBV4-3	13	ASSQDGQGHNEQF